The present T cell receptor beta chain was sequenced within a study of patients and donors after allogeneic stem cell transplantation. This clonotype was seen only a few times. One entry per CDR3 protein, called by TCRdb with MiXCR from the RT-PCR reads. The sample includes 400,000 to 450,000 distinct CDR3 sequences, roughly 17% of them seen just once. Germline CDR1 GTSNPN, CDR2 SVGIG (reference sequence). V gave up 1 base and J gave up 0 bases, with 10 bases separating them. The CDR3 extends over 14 amino acids. J is TRBJ2-7 and V is TRBV30, with D tentatively TRBD1 or TRBD2 (5 bases each). The specimen was blood, either unsorted or a sorted T cell fraction (not recorded which). The sequence was collected from a human donor who was either an allogeneic HSCT recipient or a stem cell or donor lymphocyte infusion donor (not recorded which). It is not recorded whose cells these are; they may come from a transplant donor. Written as DNA, the CDR3 is TGTGCCTGGAGTGGACCGGGACGCTCCTACGAGCAGTACTTC. Its translation: CAWSGPGRSYEQYF.